The source of this T cell receptor beta chain is a study of cytomegalovirus exposure and HLA in healthy donors. CDR3 size: 16 residues. Germline CDR1 reads SGDLS; CDR2 reads YYNGEE. Between the trimmed V and J ends, which lost 4 bases and 7 bases, there was a span of 21 bases. The PCR had 60 Vbeta and 13 Jbeta primers. Clones were sequenced by immunoSEQ multiplex PCR, and TCRdb holds only the in-frame ones, with some missing. The profile covers some 130,000 clones, with roughly three quarters appearing a single time and over 1.5% taken by the ten largest. With regard to this clone: As yet, its antigen is unknown.

Overall study findings and caveats: The classifier, whose performance was assessed in both the original and validation cohorts, reportedly diagnosed cytomegalovirus status with high specificity and sensitivity.

The sequence came from a woman aged 40 to 49 in good health and CMV-seronegative. The V call is TRBV9, the J call TRBJ2-1, with D tentatively TRBD2 (7 bases). Sequencing was done on a sample of PBMCs. The CDR3 sequence: CASSILRGGAKNEQFF. The CDR3 region has the DNA TGTGCCAGCAGCATACTGAGAGGGGGGGCCAAAAATGAGCAGTTCTTC.